The 27 T cell receptor beta chains presented below share a single source sample, sequenced in a study of early T cells in non-severe SARS-CoV-2 infection. MiXCR, run by TCRdb on the 5' RACE reads, gives a single entry per CDR3 protein. The sample shows around 110,000 distinct CDR3 sequences, 11% of them seen only once. The sequenced sample consisted of whole blood. Source of these receptors: an adult who was a healthcare worker with PCR-confirmed SARS-CoV-2 infection or an uninfected control (not recorded which).

This clonotype was observed a few times. The rearrangement uses TRBV27 and TRBJ2-7, with D perhaps matching TRBD2 (5 bases). The CDR3 has 13 residues. V lost 6 bases and J lost 3, with 12 bases in between. CDR1 MNHEY and CDR2 SMNVEV come from the germline V gene (reference sequence). CDR3 in DNA: TGTGCCAGCAGCGCGGGTTTCGGCTACGAGCAGTACTTC. Protein product: CASSAGFGYEQYF.

Turning to this clonotype: With a much larger clone just one base away, this may be a read error. It is likely a read error, because the conserved phenylalanine at the end of the CDR3 is missing. V gene TRBV28 combines with J gene TRBJ1-1, with TRBD1 matching 7 bases. Per germline, CDR1 MDHEN and CDR2 SYDVKM. This CDR3 has 14 residues. The V and J ends lost 4 bases and 1 base, in that order; junction bases with no gene match: 3. CDR3 DNA: TGTGCCAGCAGTTCAGGGGGGCCGAACACTGAAGCTTTCTCT. Residues: CASSSGGPNTEAFS.

This clonotype was recorded at least ten times. The chain recombines TRBV20-1 with TRBJ2-1; possibly TRBD1 for D (7 bases). The CDR3 has 14 residues. Trimming pared 5 bases from V and 4 bases from J, leaving 15 bases between. Germline V gene data show CDR1 as DFQATT and CDR2 as SNEGSKA (reference sequence). The DNA for the CDR3 is TGCAGTGCTGGAGGGGGCGGCTGGTACAATGAGCAGTTCTTC. Residues: CSAGGGGWYNEQFF.

This clonotype was detected ten times or more. In DNA form, the CDR3 reads TGTGCCAGCAGACCAGGGACTAGCGGGTTCGATACGCAGTATTTT. Amino acid sequence: CASRPGTSGFDTQYF. The V gene is TRBV5-5, the J gene TRBJ2-3; TRBD2 aligns across 12 bases. The CDR3 length is 15 residues. Trimming cost V 5 bases and J 6 bases; bases outside gene matches: 7. Looked up from germline, CDR1 is SGHKS and CDR2 is YYEKEE (reference sequence).

The chain carries TRBV12-3 or TRBV12-4 and TRBJ1-4; D is ambiguous. The V gene lost 6 bases and the J gene lost 5 bases, with 10 bases spanning the gap. The CDR3 is 13 amino acids. The CDR3 nucleotides are TGTGCCAGCAGGCCGGATCGAAATGAAAAACTGTTTTTT. Translating it yields CASRPDRNEKLFF.

In this sample, this clonotype turned up many times. This rearrangement joins TRBV19 to TRBJ2-1; D ambiguous. From germline, CDR1 is LNHDA and CDR2 SQIVND (reference sequence). Trimming shortened V by 3 bases and J by 7 bases, and 10 bases separated the two germline ends. This CDR3 is 13 amino acids long. The CDR3 reads CASSMDPGNEQFF. In DNA, the CDR3 is TGTGCCAGTAGTATGGACCCTGGGAATGAGCAGTTCTTC. Supplemented by reference TRBV19 and TRBJ2-1, the full variable domain reads DGGITQSPKYLFRKEGQNVTLSCEQNLNHDAMYWYRQDPGQGLRLIYYSQIVNDFQKGDIAEGYSVSREKKESFPLTVTSAQKNPTAFYLCASSMDPGNEQFFGPGTRLTVL.

A few counts support this clonotype. The gene calls are TRBV20-1 and TRBJ2-1; TRBD2 matches 12 bases. CDR3 length: 12 amino acids. Unmatched junction bases numbered 4, after V lost 0 bases and J lost 16 bases. Per the germline V gene, CDR1 is DFQATT and CDR2 is SNEGSKA (reference sequence). The CDR3 sequence: CSARDLLAGGFF. CDR3 DNA sequence: TGCAGTGCTAGAGATCTACTAGCGGGAGGATTCTTC.

V usage is TRBV4-3 and J usage is TRBJ1-2; D is uncertain. The V end was cut by 0 bases, the J end by 4 bases, with 9 bases between. The CDR3 sequence is 14 residues long. Germline-derived CDR1 and CDR2 are LGHNA and YSLEER. CDR3 loop: CASSQEYGPYGYTF. CDR3 nucleotide sequence: TGCGCCAGCAGCCAAGAATATGGGCCCTATGGCTACACCTTC.

The chain joins TRBV20-1 to TRBJ2-5; 7 positions agree with TRBD2. This CDR3 spans 15 amino acids. J lost 5 bases, V lost 3 bases, and 12 bases had no gene match. CDR1 and CDR2 from the germline V gene are DFQATT and SNEGSKA (reference sequence). CDR3 bases: TGCAGTGCTAGTAGGCAGGGCGGAGCGGGGGAGACCCAGTACTTC. This sequence encodes CSASRQGGAGETQYF.

This clonotype was recorded many times. This rearrangement joins TRBV28 to TRBJ2-2; D is perhaps TRBD1 (6 bases). Germline V gene data show CDR1 as MDHEN and CDR2 as SYDVKM. Trimming cost V 4 bases and J 0 bases, with 12 bases left between them. The length of the CDR3 is 16 residues. This CDR3 reads CASSSRTDSNTGELFF. In DNA form, the CDR3 reads TGTGCCAGCAGTTCAAGGACAGATTCGAACACCGGGGAGCTGTTTTTT.

The chain couples TRBV28 to TRBJ1-6; no clear D gene. Germline V gene sequence: CDR1 MDHEN, CDR2 SYDVKM. V was shortened by 4 bases and J by 7 bases, with 8 bases between the two germline ends. The CDR3 runs to 13 residues. DNA for the CDR3: TGTGCCAGCAGTTCCTGGACGAATTCACCCCTCCACTTT. Protein product: CASSSWTNSPLHF.

This rearrangement joins TRBV28 to TRBJ1-1; possibly TRBD1 for D (6 bases). Trimming took 8 bases from V and 3 from J, leaving 13 bases between them. Germline loops: CDR1 MDHEN, CDR2 SYDVKM. CDR3 length: 13 residues. This CDR3 reads CASGGNPDTEAFF. The CDR3 region has the DNA TGTGCCAGCGGGGGCAACCCTGACACTGAAGCTTTCTTT.

This clonotype was seen many times. The gene calls are TRBV6-1 and TRBJ2-6, with D possibly being TRBD1 (5 bases). Germline V gene data show CDR1 as MNHNS and CDR2 as SASEGT. This CDR3 has 15 residues. Trimming cost V 4 bases and J 4 bases, with 11 bases left between them. CDR3 sequence (DNA): TGTGCCAGCAGTGCACGACAGATCGGGGCCAACGTCCTGACTTTC. As protein: CASSARQIGANVLTF.

This clonotype was seen many times. The chain is built from TRBV20-1 and TRBJ1-1; 7 bases align to TRBD1. Germline V gene sequence: CDR1 DFQATT, CDR2 SNEGSKA (reference sequence). The trim removed 8 bases at V and 5 bases at J, leaving 8 bases unmatched. This CDR3 is built from 12 residues. The CDR3 reads CSPNQGVTEAFF. The CDR3, as DNA: TGCAGTCCAAATCAGGGGGTAACTGAAGCTTTCTTT.

The chain employs TRBV7-6 and TRBJ2-3; 7 bases are a match to TRBD1. The germline gives CDR1 SGHVS, CDR2 FNYEAQ. The CDR3 is 14 amino acids. V trimming: 1 base; J trimming: 4 bases; junction bases outside the gene matches: 2. CDR3 protein: CASSLVQGADTQYF. CDR3 in DNA: TGTGCCAGCAGCTTAGTGCAGGGGGCAGATACGCAGTATTTT.

In this sample, this clonotype turned up many times. J is TRBJ1-6 and V is TRBV4-3; D call uncertain. The CDR3 covers 17 residues. Per the germline V gene, CDR1 is LGHNA and CDR2 is YSLEER. Deletions cut 0 bases from V and 7 bases from J, with 16 bases between. This CDR3 is CASSQEHSPAKNSPLHF. CDR3 nucleotides: TGCGCCAGCAGCCAAGAACACAGCCCCGCGAAAAATTCACCCCTCCACTTT.

This clonotype was detected many times. The rearrangement links TRBV28 to TRBJ1-5; D call uncertain. CDR1 is MDHEN and CDR2 is SYDVKM in the germline V gene. The CDR3 spans 12 residues. Trimming left V 5 bases short and J 10 bases short, with 12 bases between. This CDR3 is CASSPPRGPQHF. The DNA of the CDR3 is TGTGCCAGCAGTCCCCCACGGGGTCCCCAGCATTTT. The full variable domain, its missing parts supplied by reference TRBV28 and TRBJ1-5, is DVKVTQSSRYLVKRTGEKVFLECVQDMDHENMFWYRQDPGLGLRLIYFSYDVKMKEKGDIPEGYSVSREKKERFSLILESASTNQTSMYLCASSPPRGPQHFGDGTRLSIL.

This clonotype has ten or more counts. J is TRBJ1-6 and V is TRBV3-1; D gene ambiguous. CDR1 and CDR2 (germline): LGHDT, YNNKEL (reference sequence). V was cut by 4 bases and J by 9 bases, with 10 bases left in between. This CDR3 is built from 13 residues. CDR3 in amino acids: CASSPSSGSPLHF. The CDR3 DNA reads TGTGCCAGCAGCCCCTCATCGGGTTCACCCCTCCACTTT.

This sequence joins TRBV29-1 and TRBJ2-1; 8 bases agree with TRBD2. CDR1 and CDR2 (germline): SQVTM, ANQGSEA. The CDR3 is made up of 14 amino acids. CDR3 loop: CTSGTSDTYNEQFF. The CDR3 bases are TGCACCTCCGGGACTAGTGACACCTACAATGAGCAGTTCTTC.

The chain links TRBV5-1 to TRBJ2-6; 7 bases fit TRBD1. J gave up 0 bases and V 0 bases, and 6 bases lay outside the gene matches. Germline CDR1 is SGHRS and CDR2 is YFSETQ. The CDR3 runs to 18 residues. The CDR3 loop reads CASSLEGTVISGANVLTF. CDR3 DNA sequence: TGCGCCAGCAGCTTGGAAGGGACAGTTATCTCTGGGGCCAACGTCCTGACTTTC.

This clonotype was counted many times. This chain connects TRBV20-1 to TRBJ2-1, with 8 bases fitting TRBD2. J was trimmed by 9 bases and V by 3 bases; bases with no gene match: 4. The germline V gene encodes CDR1 DFQATT and CDR2 SNEGSKA (reference sequence). This CDR3 comprises 12 residues. The CDR3 is CSASGRVTEQFF. In nucleotides, the CDR3 is TGCAGTGCTAGCGGGAGGGTCACTGAGCAGTTCTTC.

This clonotype was observed a handful of times. This CDR3 reads CASSLGAGTGEAFF. The CDR3 coding sequence is TGTGCCAGCAGCTTGGGGGCCGGGACAGGCGAAGCTTTCTTT. J is TRBJ1-1 and V is TRBV5-5; 8 bases line up with TRBD1. V lost 0 bases and J lost 8; bases outside the gene matches: 6. The CDR3 runs to 14 residues. Germline CDR1 is SGHKS and CDR2 is YYEKEE (reference sequence).

The table lists this clonotype with a few counts. V usage is TRBV7-3 and J usage is TRBJ2-2; D not resolved. V lost 5 bases and J 3 bases, leaving 16 bases between the germline ends. Germline V lookup: CDR1 SGHTA, CDR2 FQGTGA. This CDR3 spans 16 amino acids. DNA of the CDR3: TGTGCCAGCAGCCCAGCGTTTCTTCAGGACACCGGGGAGCTGTTTTTT. Residues: CASSPAFLQDTGELFF.

This clonotype appeared many times. V and J are TRBV7-2 and TRBJ1-1; unclear D gene. Germline V gives CDR1 SGHTA, CDR2 FQGNSA. The V gene lost 1 base and the J gene lost 1 base, with 7 bases spanning the gap. The CDR3 has 14 residues. CDR3 amino acids: CASSLVTANTEAFF. The CDR3 nucleotides read TGTGCCAGCAGCTTAGTAACAGCGAACACTGAAGCTTTCTTT.

There are many counts of this clonotype. The chain links TRBV20-1 to TRBJ2-7, with D perhaps matching TRBD2 (6 bases). The CDR3 is made up of 15 amino acids. Germline V gives CDR1 DFQATT, CDR2 SNEGSKA (reference sequence). The V end was cut by 0 bases, the J end by 3 bases, with 15 bases between. CDR3 nucleotide sequence: TGCAGTGCTAGAGAAGGCCCGGGAGCTTACTACGAGCAGTACTTC. Translated: CSAREGPGAYYEQYF.

This clonotype was recorded once. The rearrangement links TRBV5-1 to TRBJ2-7; perhaps TRBD2 as D (6 bases). Germline CDR1 is SGHRS and CDR2 is YFSETQ. V lost 2 bases and J 1 base, leaving 10 bases between the germline ends. The CDR3 is made up of 14 amino acids. CDR3 sequence: CASSLEGGSYEQYF. The DNA of the CDR3 is TGCGCCAGCAGCTTAGAGGGAGGATCCTACGAGCAGTACTTC.

The chain combines TRBV7-2 with TRBJ2-1, with 8 nucleotides matching TRBD1. There are 15 residues in the CDR3. V shed 1 base and J 3 bases; nucleotides not matched to a gene: 2. The germline V gene encodes CDR1 SGHTA and CDR2 FQGNSA. The DNA of the CDR3 is TGTGCCAGCAGCTTAGTTGGACAGGGCTACAATGAGCAGTTCTTC. As protein: CASSLVGQGYNEQFF.